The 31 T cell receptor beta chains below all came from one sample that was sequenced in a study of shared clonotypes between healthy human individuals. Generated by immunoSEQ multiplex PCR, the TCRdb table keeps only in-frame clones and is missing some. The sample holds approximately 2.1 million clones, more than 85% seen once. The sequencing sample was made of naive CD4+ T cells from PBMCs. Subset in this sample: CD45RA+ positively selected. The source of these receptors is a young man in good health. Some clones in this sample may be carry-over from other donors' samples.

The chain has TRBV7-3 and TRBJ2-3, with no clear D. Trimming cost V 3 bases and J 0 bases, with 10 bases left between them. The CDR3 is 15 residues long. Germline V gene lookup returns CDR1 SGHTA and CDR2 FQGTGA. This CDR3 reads CASSFRAASTDTQYF. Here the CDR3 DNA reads TGTGCCAGCAGCTTCCGAGCCGCTAGCACAGATACGCAGTATTTT.

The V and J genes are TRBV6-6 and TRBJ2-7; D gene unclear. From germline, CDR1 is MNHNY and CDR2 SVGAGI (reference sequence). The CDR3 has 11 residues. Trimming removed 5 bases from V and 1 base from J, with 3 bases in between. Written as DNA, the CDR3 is TGTGCCAGCAGTGAATCCTACGAGCAGTACTTC. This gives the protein CASSESYEQYF.

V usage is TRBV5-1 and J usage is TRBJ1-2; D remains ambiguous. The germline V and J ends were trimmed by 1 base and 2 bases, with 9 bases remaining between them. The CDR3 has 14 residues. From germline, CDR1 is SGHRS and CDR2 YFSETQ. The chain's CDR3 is CASSLSSVNYGYTF. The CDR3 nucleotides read TGCGCCAGCAGCTTGAGTTCCGTGAACTATGGCTACACCTTC.

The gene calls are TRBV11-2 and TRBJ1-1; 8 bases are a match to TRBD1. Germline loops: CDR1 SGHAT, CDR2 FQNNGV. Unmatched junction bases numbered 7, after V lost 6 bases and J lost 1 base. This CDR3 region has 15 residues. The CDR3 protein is CASRGTTGGNTEAFF. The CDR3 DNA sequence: TGTGCCAGCAGGGGGACCACAGGGGGGAACACTGAAGCTTTCTTT.

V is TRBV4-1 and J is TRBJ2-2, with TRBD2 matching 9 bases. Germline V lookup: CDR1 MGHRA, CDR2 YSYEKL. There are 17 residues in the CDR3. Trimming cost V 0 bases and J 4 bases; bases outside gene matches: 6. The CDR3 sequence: CASSQDRASGITGELFF. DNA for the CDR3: TGCGCCAGCAGCCAAGATAGGGCTAGCGGGATCACCGGGGAGCTGTTTTTT.

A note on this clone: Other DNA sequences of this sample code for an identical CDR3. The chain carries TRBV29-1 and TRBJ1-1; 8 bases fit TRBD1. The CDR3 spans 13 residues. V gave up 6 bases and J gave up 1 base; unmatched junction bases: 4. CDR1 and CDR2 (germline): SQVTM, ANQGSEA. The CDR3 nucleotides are TGCAGCGTCGGACAGGGAGGGAACACTGAAGCTTTCTTT. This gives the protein CSVGQGGNTEAFF.

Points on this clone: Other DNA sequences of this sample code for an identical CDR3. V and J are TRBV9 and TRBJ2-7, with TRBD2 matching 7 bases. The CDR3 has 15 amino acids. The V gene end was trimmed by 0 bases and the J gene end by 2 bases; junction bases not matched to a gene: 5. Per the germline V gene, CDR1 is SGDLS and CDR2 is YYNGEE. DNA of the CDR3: TGTGCCAGCAGCGTAGGGGCTAGCGGAGCCTACGAGCAGTACTTC. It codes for CASSVGASGAYEQYF.

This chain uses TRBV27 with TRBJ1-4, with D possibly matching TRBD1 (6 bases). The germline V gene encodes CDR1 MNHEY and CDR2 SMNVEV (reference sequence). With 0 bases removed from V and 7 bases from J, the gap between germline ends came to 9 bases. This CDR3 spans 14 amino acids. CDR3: CASSLSQGGEKLFF. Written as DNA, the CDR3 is TGTGCCAGCAGTTTATCTCAAGGGGGTGAAAAACTGTTTTTT.

The CDR3 region is CASSSVTEQYF. CDR3 DNA sequence: TGTGCCAGCAGTTCGGTCACCGAGCAGTACTTC. This chain links TRBV28 with TRBJ2-7; D gene unclear. Germline CDR1 MDHEN, CDR2 SYDVKM. This CDR3 spans 11 amino acids. The V end lost 4 bases, the J end lost 6 bases, and 7 bases lay between the germline ends.

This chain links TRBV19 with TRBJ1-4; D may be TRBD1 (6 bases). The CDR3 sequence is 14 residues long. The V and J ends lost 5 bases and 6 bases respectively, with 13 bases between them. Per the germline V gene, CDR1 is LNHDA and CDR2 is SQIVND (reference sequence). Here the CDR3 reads CASSSPGTYEKLFF. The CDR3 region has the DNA TGTGCCAGTAGTTCCCCCGGGACATATGAAAAACTGTTTTTT. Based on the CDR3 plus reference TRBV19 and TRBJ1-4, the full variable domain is DGGITQSPKYLFRKEGQNVTLSCEQNLNHDAMYWYRQDPGQGLRLIYYSQIVNDFQKGDIAEGYSVSREKKESFPLTVTSAQKNPTAFYLCASSSPGTYEKLFFGSGTQLSVL.

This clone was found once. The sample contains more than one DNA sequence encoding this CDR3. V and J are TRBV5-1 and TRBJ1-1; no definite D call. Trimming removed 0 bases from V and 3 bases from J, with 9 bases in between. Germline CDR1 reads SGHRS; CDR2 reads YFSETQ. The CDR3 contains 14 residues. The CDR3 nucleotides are TGCGCCAGCAGCTTGGTTCCGGCGGACACTGAAGCTTTCTTT. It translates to CASSLVPADTEAFF.

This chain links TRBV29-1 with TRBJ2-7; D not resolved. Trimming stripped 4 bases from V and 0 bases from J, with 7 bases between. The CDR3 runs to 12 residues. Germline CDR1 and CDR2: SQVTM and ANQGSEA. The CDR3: CSVGQNSYEQYF. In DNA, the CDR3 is TGCAGCGTTGGCCAAAACTCCTACGAGCAGTACTTC.

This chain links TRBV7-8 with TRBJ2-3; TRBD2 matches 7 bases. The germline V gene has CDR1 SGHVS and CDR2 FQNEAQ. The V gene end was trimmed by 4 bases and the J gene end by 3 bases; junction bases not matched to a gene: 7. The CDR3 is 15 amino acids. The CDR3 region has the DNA TGTGCCAGCAGCTCGCGGGGCGGGAGTACAGATACGCAGTATTTT. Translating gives CASSSRGGSTDTQYF.

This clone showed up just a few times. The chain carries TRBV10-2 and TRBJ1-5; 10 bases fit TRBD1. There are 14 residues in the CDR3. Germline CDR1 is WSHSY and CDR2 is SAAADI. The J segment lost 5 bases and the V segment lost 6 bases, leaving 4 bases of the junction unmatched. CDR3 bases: TGCGCCAGCAGAGGGACAGGGGTTTATCAGCCCCAGCATTTT. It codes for CASRGTGVYQPQHF.

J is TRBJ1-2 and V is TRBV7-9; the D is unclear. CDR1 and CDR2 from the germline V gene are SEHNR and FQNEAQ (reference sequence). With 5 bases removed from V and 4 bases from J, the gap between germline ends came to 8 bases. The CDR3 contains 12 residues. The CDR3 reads CASSANSYGYTF. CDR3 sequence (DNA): TGTGCCAGCAGCGCCAACAGCTATGGCTACACCTTC.

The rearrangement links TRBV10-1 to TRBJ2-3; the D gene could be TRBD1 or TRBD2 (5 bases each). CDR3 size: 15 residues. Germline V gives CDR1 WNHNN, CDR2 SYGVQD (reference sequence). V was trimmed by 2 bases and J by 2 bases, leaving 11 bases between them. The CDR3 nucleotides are TGCGCCAGCAGTGAGATGGGGGTTACCACAGATACGCAGTATTTT. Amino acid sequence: CASSEMGVTTDTQYF.

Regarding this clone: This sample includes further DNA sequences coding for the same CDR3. CDR3 protein: CASSYSGQGYGYTF. The CDR3 DNA reads TGTGCCAGCAGTTACTCCGGACAGGGCTATGGCTACACCTTC. The chain has TRBV6-5 and TRBJ1-2, with 8 bases aligning to TRBD1. Trimming removed 0 bases from V and 4 bases from J; junction bases left unmatched: 1. CDR1 is MNHEY and CDR2 is SVGAGI in the germline V gene. The CDR3 totals 14 residues.

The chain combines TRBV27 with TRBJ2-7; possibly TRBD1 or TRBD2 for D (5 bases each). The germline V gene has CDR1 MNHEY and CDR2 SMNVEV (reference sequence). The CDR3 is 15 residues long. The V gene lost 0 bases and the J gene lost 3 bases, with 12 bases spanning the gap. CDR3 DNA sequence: TGTGCCAGCAGTTTATCATGGGGGTGGAGCTACGAGCAGTACTTC. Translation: CASSLSWGWSYEQYF.

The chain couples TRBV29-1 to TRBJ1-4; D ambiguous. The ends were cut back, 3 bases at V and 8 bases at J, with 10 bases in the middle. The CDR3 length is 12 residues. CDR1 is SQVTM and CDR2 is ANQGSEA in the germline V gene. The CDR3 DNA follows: TGCAGCGTTGAGAGGGCGGACGAAAAACTGTTTTTT. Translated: CSVERADEKLFF.

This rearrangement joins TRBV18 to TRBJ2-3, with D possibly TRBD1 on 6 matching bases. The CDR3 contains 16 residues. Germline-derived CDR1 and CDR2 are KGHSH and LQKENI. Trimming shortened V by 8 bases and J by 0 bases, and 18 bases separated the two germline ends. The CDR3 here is CASKLVMGASTDTQYF. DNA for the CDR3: TGTGCCAGCAAATTAGTCATGGGGGCTAGCACAGATACGCAGTATTTT.

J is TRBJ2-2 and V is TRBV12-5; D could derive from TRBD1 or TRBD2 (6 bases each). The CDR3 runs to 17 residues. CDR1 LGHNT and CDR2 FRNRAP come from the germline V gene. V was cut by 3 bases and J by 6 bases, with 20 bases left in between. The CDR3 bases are TGTGCTAGTGGTTTACGGCGGGACACCGGTAGGGCCGGGGAGCTGTTTTTT. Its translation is CASGLRRDTGRAGELFF.

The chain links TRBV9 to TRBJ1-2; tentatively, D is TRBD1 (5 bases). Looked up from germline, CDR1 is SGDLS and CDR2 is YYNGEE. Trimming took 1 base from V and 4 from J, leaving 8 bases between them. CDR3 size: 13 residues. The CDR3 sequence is CASSVQGTYGYTF. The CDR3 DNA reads TGTGCCAGCAGCGTACAAGGGACCTATGGCTACACCTTC.

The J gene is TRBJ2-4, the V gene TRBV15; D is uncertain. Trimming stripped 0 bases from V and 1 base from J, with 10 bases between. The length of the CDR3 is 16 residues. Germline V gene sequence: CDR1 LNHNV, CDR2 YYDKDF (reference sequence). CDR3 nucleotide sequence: TGTGCCACCAGCAGAGATCGGGCGCGCGCCAAAAACATTCAGTACTTC. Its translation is CATSRDRARAKNIQYF.

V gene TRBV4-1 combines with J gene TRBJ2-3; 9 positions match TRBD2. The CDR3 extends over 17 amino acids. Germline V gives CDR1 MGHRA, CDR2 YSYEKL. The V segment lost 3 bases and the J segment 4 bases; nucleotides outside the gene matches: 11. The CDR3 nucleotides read TGCGCCAGCAGCCAGGAGGGTAGCGGGAGTTGGCCAGATACGCAGTATTTT. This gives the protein CASSQEGSGSWPDTQYF.

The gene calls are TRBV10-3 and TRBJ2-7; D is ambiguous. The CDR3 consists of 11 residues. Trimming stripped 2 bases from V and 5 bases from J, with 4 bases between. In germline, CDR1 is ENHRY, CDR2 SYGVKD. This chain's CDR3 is CAISEGHEQYF. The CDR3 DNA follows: TGTGCCATCAGTGAGGGTCACGAGCAGTACTTC.

The CDR3 reads CATASTVGDTQYF. As DNA, the CDR3 is TGCGCCACTGCCTCTACTGTGGGTGATACGCAGTATTTT. The V and J genes are TRBV10-2 and TRBJ2-3; D not certain. This CDR3 is built from 13 residues. Between the trimmed V and J ends, which lost 10 bases and 6 bases, there was a span of 17 bases. Looked up from germline, CDR1 is WSHSY and CDR2 is SAAADI.

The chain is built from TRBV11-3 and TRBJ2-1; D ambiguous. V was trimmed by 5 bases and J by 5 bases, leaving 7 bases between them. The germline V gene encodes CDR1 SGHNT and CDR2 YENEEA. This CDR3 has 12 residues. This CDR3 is CASSATDNEQFF. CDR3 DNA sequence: TGTGCCAGCAGCGCGACCGACAATGAGCAGTTCTTC.

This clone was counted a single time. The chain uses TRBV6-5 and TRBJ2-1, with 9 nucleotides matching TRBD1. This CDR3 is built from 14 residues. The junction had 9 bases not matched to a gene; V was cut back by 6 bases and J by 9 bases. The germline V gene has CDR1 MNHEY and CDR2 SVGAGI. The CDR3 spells CASRRDREVGEQFF. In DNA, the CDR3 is TGTGCCAGCAGGAGGGACAGGGAAGTGGGTGAGCAGTTCTTC.

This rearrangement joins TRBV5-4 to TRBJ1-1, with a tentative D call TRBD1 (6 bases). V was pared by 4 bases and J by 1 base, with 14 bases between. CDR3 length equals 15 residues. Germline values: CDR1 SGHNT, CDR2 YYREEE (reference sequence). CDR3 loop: CASSGGDTANTEAFF. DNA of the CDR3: TGTGCCAGCAGCGGGGGGGACACGGCGAACACTGAAGCTTTCTTT. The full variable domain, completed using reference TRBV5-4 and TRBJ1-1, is ETGVTQSPTHLIKTRGQQVTLRCSSQSGHNTVSWYQQALGQGPQFIFQYYREEENGRGNFPPRFSGLQFPNYSSELNVNALELDDSALYLCASSGGDTANTEAFFGQGTRLTVV.

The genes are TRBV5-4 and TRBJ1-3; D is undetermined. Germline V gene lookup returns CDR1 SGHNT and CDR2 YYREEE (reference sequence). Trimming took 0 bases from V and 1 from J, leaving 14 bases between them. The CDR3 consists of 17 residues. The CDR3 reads CASSLDGWDSSGNTIYF. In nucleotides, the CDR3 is TGTGCCAGCAGCTTGGACGGTTGGGATAGTTCTGGAAACACCATATATTTT.

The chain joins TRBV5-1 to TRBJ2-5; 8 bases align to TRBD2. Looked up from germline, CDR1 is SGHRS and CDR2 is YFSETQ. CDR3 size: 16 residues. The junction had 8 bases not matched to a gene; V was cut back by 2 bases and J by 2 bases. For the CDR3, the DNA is TGCGCCAGCAGCTTCCCAGCAGCGGGGGATCAAGAGACCCAGTACTTC. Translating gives CASSFPAAGDQETQYF.